Presented here are 11 T cell receptor beta chains from one specimen sequenced in a study of control samples from healthy donors and cancer patients. The method was immunoSEQ multiplex PCR; TCRdb's version includes in-frame clones alone and lacks a portion of them. The repertoire holds more than 85,000 clones, with about four fifths as singletons. Specimen: blood. All receptors come from a woman aged 45-65 years in good health.

The rearrangement links TRBV9 to TRBJ1-3; D gene ambiguous. This CDR3 comprises 14 residues. Germline V gives CDR1 SGDLS, CDR2 YYNGEE. V lost 6 bases and J lost 2, with 12 bases in between. The CDR3 sequence: CASNPSGAGNTIYF. CDR3 nucleotide sequence: TGTGCCAGCAACCCGAGCGGGGCTGGAAACACCATATATTTT.

CDR3 in amino acids: CASSFGNSPLHF. CDR3 DNA: TGTGCCAGCAGTTTCGGTAATTCACCCCTCCACTTT. The V call is TRBV28, the J call TRBJ1-6, with D uncertain. Germline loops: CDR1 MDHEN, CDR2 SYDVKM. V dropped 3 bases and J dropped 6 bases, with 3 bases sitting between them. This CDR3 is 12 amino acids long. The whole variable domain, filled in from reference TRBV28 and TRBJ1-6, reads DVKVTQSSRYLVKRTGEKVFLECVQDMDHENMFWYRQDPGLGLRLIYFSYDVKMKEKGDIPEGYSVSREKKERFSLILESASTNQTSMYLCASSFGNSPLHFGNGTRLTVT.

The V and J genes are TRBV5-6 and TRBJ1-3, with a possible D match to TRBD1 (6 bases). Per the germline V gene, CDR1 is SGHDT and CDR2 is YYEEEE. The CDR3 extends over 15 amino acids. Trimming removed 4 bases from V and 0 bases from J, with 11 bases in between. The CDR3 DNA reads as TGTGCCAGCAGCCCGGGGGGGGCCTCTGGAAACACCATATATTTT. This translates into CASSPGGASGNTIYF.

This sequence joins TRBV19 and TRBJ2-7, with D possibly being TRBD2 (7 bases). This CDR3 has 14 residues. V was trimmed by 7 bases and J by 1 base, leaving 14 bases between them. Germline values: CDR1 LNHDA, CDR2 SQIVND (reference sequence). The CDR3 is CASKGQRGSYEQYF. CDR3 nucleotides: TGTGCCAGTAAAGGACAGCGGGGTTCCTACGAGCAGTACTTC.

The rearrangement links TRBV29-1 to TRBJ2-2; TRBD1 agrees at 12 bases. Germline CDR1 reads SQVTM; CDR2 reads ANQGSEA. The V and J ends lost 2 bases and 8 bases, in that order; junction bases with no gene match: 6. The CDR3 extends over 15 amino acids. CDR3 nucleotides: TGCAGCGTTGAAAAACGGGACAGGGGGCGAGGGGAGCTGTTTTTT. Translated, it gives CSVEKRDRGRGELFF.

This clone occurred a few times. This chain links TRBV7-6 with TRBJ2-7; 9 nucleotides agree with TRBD1. This CDR3 has 14 residues. Germline-derived CDR1 and CDR2 are SGHVS and FNYEAQ. The trim removed 5 bases at V and 6 bases at J, leaving 8 bases unmatched. The CDR3 reads CASSPDRGGSEQYF. In DNA form, the CDR3 reads TGTGCCAGCAGCCCGGACAGGGGCGGGAGCGAGCAGTACTTC.

This chain links TRBV7-2 with TRBJ1-1, with no clear D. The CDR3 length is 15 residues. Germline CDR1 is SGHTA and CDR2 is FQGNSA. The V and J ends lost 0 bases and 1 base respectively, with 9 bases between them. As DNA, the CDR3 is TGTGCCAGCAGCTTAGCGCGACAAAGGAACACTGAAGCTTTCTTT. Its protein product is CASSLARQRNTEAFF.

The V and J genes are TRBV9 and TRBJ2-1; the match to TRBD2 covers 12 bases. The length of the CDR3 is 16 residues. V lost 3 bases, J lost 3 bases, and 4 bases stayed unmatched. The germline gives CDR1 SGDLS, CDR2 YYNGEE. The CDR3 spells CASSARGLAGYNEQFF. The CDR3 DNA reads as TGTGCCAGCAGCGCGAGGGGACTAGCGGGCTACAATGAGCAGTTCTTC.

This chain joins TRBV9 and TRBJ2-1; a possible D gene is TRBD2 (5 bases). With 0 bases removed from V and 2 bases from J, the gap between germline ends came to 9 bases. This CDR3 spans 15 amino acids. Per the germline V gene, CDR1 is SGDLS and CDR2 is YYNGEE. CDR3 amino acids: CASSVAGYTYNEQFF. As DNA, the CDR3 is TGTGCCAGCAGCGTAGCGGGGTATACCTACAATGAGCAGTTCTTC.

The genes are TRBV28 and TRBJ1-4, with D tentatively TRBD1 (5 bases). The CDR3 is 14 amino acids. The V and J ends lost 5 bases and 0 bases respectively, with 7 bases between them. Germline values: CDR1 MDHEN, CDR2 SYDVKM. For the CDR3, the DNA is TGTGCCAGCAGTCCACAGGCAACTAATGAAAAACTGTTTTTT. Its protein product is CASSPQATNEKLFF.

The chain couples TRBV7-2 to TRBJ2-5; D unclear. CDR3 length: 14 amino acids. Trimming pared 5 bases from V and 1 base from J, leaving 11 bases between. Germline V gene data show CDR1 as SGHTA and CDR2 as FQGNSA. The CDR3 coding sequence is TGTGCCAGCAGCCAACCTAGGTCCCAAGAGACCCAGTACTTC. Amino acids: CASSQPRSQETQYF.